The 7 T cell receptor beta chains below come from one sample, sequenced in a study of cytomegalovirus exposure and HLA in healthy donors. The PCR employed 60 Vbeta primers together with 13 Jbeta primers. Sequencing used immunoSEQ multiplex PCR; TCRdb keeps in-frame clones, though not all of them. The sample has 45,000 to 65,000 clones, roughly 80% seen once; the top ten hold around 1.4%. Specimen: PBMCs. These receptors all come from a man aged 25-45 years in good health and CMV-seronegative.

V and J are TRBV19 and TRBJ2-2; the match to TRBD2 covers 12 bases. The CDR3 loop spans 16 amino acids. V dropped 5 bases and J dropped 6; count of bases not matched to a gene: 7. Germline CDR1 reads LNHDA; CDR2 reads SQIVND (reference sequence). The CDR3 reads CASSGRLAGAPGELFF. The CDR3, as DNA: TGTGCCAGTAGTGGCAGACTAGCGGGAGCCCCCGGGGAGCTGTTTTTT.

V is TRBV11-3 and J is TRBJ2-7, with TRBD1 matching over 7 bases. V lost 0 bases and J lost 4; bases outside the gene matches: 3. This CDR3 is built from 14 residues. Per germline, CDR1 SGHNT and CDR2 YENEEA. The CDR3 region is CASSLEQGPYEQYF. For the CDR3, the DNA is TGTGCCAGCAGCTTAGAACAGGGGCCGTACGAGCAGTACTTC.

The chain carries TRBV7-3 and TRBJ1-1, with D uncertain. Germline loops: CDR1 SGHTA, CDR2 FQGTGA. There are 13 residues in the CDR3. Trimming shortened V by 4 bases and J by 4 bases, and 10 bases separated the two germline ends. For the CDR3, the DNA is TGTGCCAGCAGCTCTCAGGCGGGCACTGAAGCTTTCTTT. Its protein is CASSSQAGTEAFF.

This clone is medium-sized. This rearrangement joins TRBV7-8 to TRBJ2-7; TRBD2 is a possible D gene (5 bases). The CDR3 has 15 residues. V lost 5 bases and J lost 1, with 15 bases in between. Germline lookup yields CDR1 SGHVS and CDR2 FQNEAQ. CDR3 in DNA: TGTGCCAGCAGCCTAGTCGGGGATTCTTCCTACGAGCAGTACTTC. Translated: CASSLVGDSSYEQYF.

V is TRBV28 and J is TRBJ2-7; tentatively, D is TRBD1 (5 bases). The V and J ends lost 6 bases and 2 bases respectively, with 17 bases between them. In germline, CDR1 is MDHEN, CDR2 SYDVKM. This CDR3 is 15 amino acids long. CDR3 in amino acids: CASSKPAGLTYEQYF. The CDR3 nucleotides read TGTGCCAGCAGCAAACCGGCAGGGCTAACCTACGAGCAGTACTTC. Complete variable domain (other parts from reference TRBV28 and TRBJ2-7): DVKVTQSSRYLVKRTGEKVFLECVQDMDHENMFWYRQDPGLGLRLIYFSYDVKMKEKGDIPEGYSVSREKKERFSLILESASTNQTSMYLCASSKPAGLTYEQYFGPGTRLTVT.

CDR3 sequence (DNA): TGTGCCAGCAGCTTAAGAGGGGGCCAAAACATTCAGTACTTC. Its translation: CASSLRGGQNIQYF. J is TRBJ2-4 and V is TRBV7-2; 7 bases agree with TRBD1. The germline gives CDR1 SGHTA, CDR2 FQGNSA. CDR3 length: 14 residues. J gave up 5 bases and V 2 bases, and 3 bases lay outside the gene matches.

The chain has TRBV25-1 and TRBJ1-2; D not certain. CDR3 length: 13 residues. The germline V gene has CDR1 MGHDK and CDR2 SYGVNS. Trimming removed 0 bases from V and 4 bases from J, with 6 bases in between. The CDR3 DNA reads as TGTGCCAGCAGTGAATATAACAGCTATGGCTACACCTTC. This sequence encodes CASSEYNSYGYTF.